This T cell receptor (beta chain) was captured by sequencing in a study of cytomegalovirus exposure and HLA in healthy donors. Study-wide points: TCR beta V- and J-gene trimming, according to a later analysis, was linked to a missense DCLRE1C variant. More than 15,000 TCR beta sequences were associated with HLA alleles at 0.05 false discovery rate in a later analysis. Being productive about 87% or about 30% of the time was typical of most TCR beta V segments in an earlier analysis.

To note about this clone: The antigen is not known.

The study ran its PCR with 60 Vbeta and 13 Jbeta primers. Repertoires were generated with immunoSEQ multiplex PCR, while TCRdb's copy carries only in-frame clones and drops some. Of about 120,000 clones listed, about 80% were seen once; the top ten hold about a tenth. The TCR sequence derives from a man younger than 45 in good health and CMV-seropositive. Sequencing was performed on PBMCs.

The CDR3 region has the DNA TGTGCCAGCAGTGTGGGACAGGCACTAATGGCCCAGCATTTT. Translating gives CASSVGQALMAQHF. The V gene is TRBV2, the J gene TRBJ1-5; 8 bases match TRBD1. CDR1 is SNHLY and CDR2 is FYNNEI in the germline V gene. The trim removed 4 bases at V and 11 bases at J, leaving 10 bases unmatched. This CDR3 has 14 residues.